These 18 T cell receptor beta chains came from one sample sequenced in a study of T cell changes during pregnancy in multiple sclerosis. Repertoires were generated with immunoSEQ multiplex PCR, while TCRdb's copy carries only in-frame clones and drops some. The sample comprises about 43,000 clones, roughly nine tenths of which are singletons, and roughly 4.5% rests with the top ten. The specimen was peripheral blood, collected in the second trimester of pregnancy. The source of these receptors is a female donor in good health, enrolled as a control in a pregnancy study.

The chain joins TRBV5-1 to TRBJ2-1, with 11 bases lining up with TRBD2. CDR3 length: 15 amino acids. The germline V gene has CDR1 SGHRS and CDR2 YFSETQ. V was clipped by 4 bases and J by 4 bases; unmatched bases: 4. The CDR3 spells CASSTTSGVYNEQFF. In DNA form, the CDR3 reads TGCGCCAGCAGCACGACTAGCGGGGTATACAATGAGCAGTTCTTC.

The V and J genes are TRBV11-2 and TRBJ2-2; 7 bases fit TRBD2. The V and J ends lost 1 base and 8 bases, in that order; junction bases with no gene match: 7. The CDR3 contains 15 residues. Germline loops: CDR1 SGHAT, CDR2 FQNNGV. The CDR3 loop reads CASSLALREMGELFF. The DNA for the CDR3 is TGTGCCAGCAGCTTAGCCCTGCGGGAGATGGGGGAGCTGTTTTTT.

The CDR3 nucleotides read TGCGCCAGCAGCTCAGGGACAGGGGGTAACTACGAGCAGTACTTC. Translated: CASSSGTGGNYEQYF. The rearrangement links TRBV5-1 to TRBJ2-7, with 11 bases that match TRBD1. The CDR3 is 15 amino acids. V gave up 3 bases and J gave up 3 bases; unmatched junction bases: 5. The germline V gene encodes CDR1 SGHRS and CDR2 YFSETQ.

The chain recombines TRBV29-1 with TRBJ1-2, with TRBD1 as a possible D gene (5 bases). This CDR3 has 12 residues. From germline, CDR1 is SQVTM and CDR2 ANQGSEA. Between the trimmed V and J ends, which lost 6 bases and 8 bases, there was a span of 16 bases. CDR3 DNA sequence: TGCAGCGTGGAAAGACAGTGGGGAGGCTACACCTTC. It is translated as CSVERQWGGYTF. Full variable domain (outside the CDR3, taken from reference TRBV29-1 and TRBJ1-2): SAVISQKPSRDICQRGTSLTIQCQVDSQVTMMFWYRQQPGQSLTLIATANQGSEATYESGFVIDKFPISRPNLTFSTLTVSNMSPEDSSIYLCSVERQWGGYTFGSGTRLTVV.

CDR3 nucleotides: TGTGCCAGCAGCTTAGGACAGGGGGGGGGTCAGCCCCAGCATTTT. This encodes CASSLGQGGGQPQHF. The rearrangement uses TRBV7-2 and TRBJ1-5, with 9 bases fitting TRBD1. Germline CDR1 is SGHTA and CDR2 is FQGNSA. This CDR3 is built from 15 residues. V trimming: 1 base; J trimming: 6 bases; junction bases outside the gene matches: 4.

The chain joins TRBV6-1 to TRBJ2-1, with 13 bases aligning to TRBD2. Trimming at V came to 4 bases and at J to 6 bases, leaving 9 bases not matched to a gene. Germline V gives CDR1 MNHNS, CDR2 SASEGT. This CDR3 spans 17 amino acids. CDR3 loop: CASSARTSGSLGNEQFF. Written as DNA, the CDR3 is TGTGCCAGCAGTGCCCGGACTAGCGGGAGTTTAGGCAATGAGCAGTTCTTC.

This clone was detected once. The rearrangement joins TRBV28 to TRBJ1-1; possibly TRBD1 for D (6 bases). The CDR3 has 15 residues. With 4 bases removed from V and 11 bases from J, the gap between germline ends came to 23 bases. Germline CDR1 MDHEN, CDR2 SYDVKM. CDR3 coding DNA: TGTGCCAGCAGTTCTACCCGGGGGGCAGACGTCTGGGCTTTCTTT. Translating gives CASSSTRGADVWAFF.

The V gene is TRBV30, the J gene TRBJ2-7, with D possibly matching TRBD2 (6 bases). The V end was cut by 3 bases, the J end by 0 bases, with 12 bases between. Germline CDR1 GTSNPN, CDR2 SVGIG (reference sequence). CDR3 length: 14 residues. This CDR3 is CAWSEIGSSYEQYF. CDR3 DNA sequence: TGTGCCTGGAGCGAAATCGGGAGCTCCTACGAGCAGTACTTC.

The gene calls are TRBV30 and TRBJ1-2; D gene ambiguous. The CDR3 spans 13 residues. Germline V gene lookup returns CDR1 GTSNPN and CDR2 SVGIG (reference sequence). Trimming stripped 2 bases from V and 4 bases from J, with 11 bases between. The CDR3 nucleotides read TGTGCCTGGAGTCCTAGACGGTTCTATGGCTACACCTTC. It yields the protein CAWSPRRFYGYTF.

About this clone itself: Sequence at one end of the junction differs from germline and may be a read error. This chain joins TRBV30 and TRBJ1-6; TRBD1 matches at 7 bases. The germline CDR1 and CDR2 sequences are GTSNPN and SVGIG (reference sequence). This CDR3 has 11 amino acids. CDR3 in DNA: TGTGCCTGGAGCGTTGACAGGGCGCTGGACTTT. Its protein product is CAWSVDRALDF.

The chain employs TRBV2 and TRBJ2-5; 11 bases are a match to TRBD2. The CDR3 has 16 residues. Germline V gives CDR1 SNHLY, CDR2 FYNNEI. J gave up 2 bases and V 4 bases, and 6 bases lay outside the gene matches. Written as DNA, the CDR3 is TGTGCCAGCAGTGGGGGGGGACTAGCGGAACAAGAGACCCAGTACTTC. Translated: CASSGGGLAEQETQYF. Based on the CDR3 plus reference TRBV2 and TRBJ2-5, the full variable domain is EPEVTQTPSHQVTQMGQEVILRCVPISNHLYFYWYRQILGQKVEFLVSFYNNEISEKSEIFDDQFSVERPDGSNFTLKIRSTKLEDSAMYFCASSGGGLAEQETQYFGPGTRLLVL.

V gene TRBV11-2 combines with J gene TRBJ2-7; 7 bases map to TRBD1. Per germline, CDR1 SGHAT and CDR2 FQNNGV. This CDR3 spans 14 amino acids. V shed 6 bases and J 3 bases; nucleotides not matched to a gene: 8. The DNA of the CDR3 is TGTGCCAGCAGTCAGGGACAGACCTACTACGAGCAGTACTTC. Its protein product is CASSQGQTYYEQYF.

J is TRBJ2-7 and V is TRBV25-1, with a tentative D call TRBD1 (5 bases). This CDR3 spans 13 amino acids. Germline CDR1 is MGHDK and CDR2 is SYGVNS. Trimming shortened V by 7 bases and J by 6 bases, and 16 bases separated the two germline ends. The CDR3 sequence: CASTFRAGGEQYF. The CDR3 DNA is TGTGCCAGCACCTTCAGGGCAGGCGGCGAGCAGTACTTC.

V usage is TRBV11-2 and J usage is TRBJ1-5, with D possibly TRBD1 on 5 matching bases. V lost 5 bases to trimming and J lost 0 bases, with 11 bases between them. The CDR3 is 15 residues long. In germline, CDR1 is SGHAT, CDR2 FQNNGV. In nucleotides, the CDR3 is TGTGCCAGCAGCGCCGGACAAAATAGCAATCAGCCCCAGCATTTT. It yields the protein CASSAGQNSNQPQHF.

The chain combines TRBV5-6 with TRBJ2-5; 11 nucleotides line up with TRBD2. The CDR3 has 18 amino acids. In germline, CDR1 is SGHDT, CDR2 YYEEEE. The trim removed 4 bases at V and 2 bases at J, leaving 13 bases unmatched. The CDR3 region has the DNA TGTGCCAGCAGCCCCGGGACTAGCGGAAGAATAGAACAAGAGACCCAGTACTTC. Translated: CASSPGTSGRIEQETQYF. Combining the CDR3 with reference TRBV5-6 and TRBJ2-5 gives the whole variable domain DAGVTQSPTHLIKTRGQQVTLRCSPKSGHDTVSWYQQALGQGPQFIFQYYEEEERQRGNFPDRFSGHQFPNYSSELNVNALLLGDSALYLCASSPGTSGRIEQETQYFGPGTRLLVL.

CDR3 sequence: CASSVGPSGSYEQYF. The CDR3 nucleotides read TGTGCCAGCAGCGTAGGTCCTAGCGGGTCCTACGAGCAGTACTTC. The chain employs TRBV9 and TRBJ2-7, with TRBD2 matching over 8 bases. The germline gives CDR1 SGDLS, CDR2 YYNGEE. After removal of 0 bases from V and 1 base from J, the junction contained 3 bases not matched to a gene. The length of the CDR3 is 15 residues.

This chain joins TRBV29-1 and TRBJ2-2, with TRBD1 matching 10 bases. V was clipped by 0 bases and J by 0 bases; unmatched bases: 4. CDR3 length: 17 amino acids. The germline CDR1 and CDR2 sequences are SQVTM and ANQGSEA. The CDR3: CSVEDRDRGANTGELFF. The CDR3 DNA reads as TGCAGCGTTGAAGACCGGGACAGGGGTGCGAACACCGGGGAGCTGTTTTTT.

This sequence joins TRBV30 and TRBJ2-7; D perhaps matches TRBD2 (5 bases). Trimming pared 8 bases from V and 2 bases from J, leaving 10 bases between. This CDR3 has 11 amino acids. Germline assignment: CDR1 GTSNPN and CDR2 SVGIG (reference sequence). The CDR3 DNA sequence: TGTGCCGCTGGACTTGCCTACGAGCAGTACTTC. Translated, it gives CAAGLAYEQYF.